The clone carrying this T cell receptor beta chain was counted a single time. Trimming cost V 2 bases and J 3 bases; bases outside gene matches: 9. CDR3 length: 17 amino acids. Germline CDR1 SGHRS, CDR2 YFSETQ. This entry is derived from a study of cytomegalovirus exposure and HLA in healthy donors. PCR was performed using 60 Vbeta and 13 Jbeta primers. Some clones are missing from TCRdb's copy, which holds only in-frame ones; the method was immunoSEQ multiplex PCR. This table holds 100,000 to 150,000 clones, 60% to 85% found once. The chain employs TRBV5-1 and TRBJ1-3; the match to TRBD1 covers 9 bases. The specimen was PBMCs. This TCR derives from a woman in her 40s in good health and CMV-seronegative. The DNA for the CDR3 is TGCGCCAGCAGCTTTGCCCGGGACAGGGTTCGTGGAAACACCATATATTTT. Its protein product is CASSFARDRVRGNTIYF.